This TCR beta chain was identified in a study of blood T cell repertoires in COVID-19. Background on the study: Acute-phase and convalescent COVID-19 samples originated in the United States, Italy and Spain. Sample material is recorded as cDNA or gDNA derived from T cells, B-cell-depleted T cells, or PBMCs.

The Seattle patients joined while their infection was active and were tracked longitudinally afterward. Under the authors' procedure: Quantification of nucleated cells was approximated via reference gene primer amplification. Measured with immunoSEQ multiplex PCR; TCRdb has only the in-frame clones, and not every one. V and J calls plus clone size are reproduced from that table; the DNA served to infer D and trimming. The sample lists about 130,000 clones, around 88% occurring once. There are 14 residues in the CDR3. Germline V CDR1 and CDR2: SGHRS, YFSETQ. V was cut by 4 bases and J by 0 bases, with 10 bases left in between.

The TCR originated in a man aged 60 to 69 with COVID-19, enrolled during active disease. Source material: peripheral blood. The rearrangement joins TRBV5-1 to TRBJ1-1; a possible D gene is TRBD1 (5 bases). In DNA form, the CDR3 reads TGCGCCAGCAGCCCCGGACACCTGAACACTGAAGCTTTCTTT. Amino acids: CASSPGHLNTEAFF. The full variable domain, rest sourced from reference TRBV5-1 and TRBJ1-1, is KAGVTQTPRYLIKTRGQQVTLSCSPISGHRSVSWYQQTPGQGLQFLFEYFSETQRNKGNFPGRFSGRQFSNSRSEMNVSTLELGDSALYLCASSPGHLNTEAFFGQGTRLTVV.